The present T cell receptor beta chain was sequenced within a study of regulatory T cells in long-lasting Graves disease. General study results and limits: Persistent cases favored TRBV28, TRBJ1-2 and TRBJ2-5.

V lost 6 bases and J lost 0; bases outside the gene matches: 7. In germline, CDR1 is MDHEN, CDR2 SYDVKM. There are 16 residues in the CDR3. Building the TCR beta libraries relied on iRepertoire HTBI primers, and CDR3 regions underwent Arm-PCR. TCRdb called the multiplex PCR reads again in MiXCR, with one record for every CDR3 protein. Here the sample spans 580,000 or so distinct CDR3 sequences, about 16% being singletons. Time point indicated: newly diagnosed GD, antithyroid drugs for less than 3 months. PBMCs provided the RNA from which the TCR library was made. A note on this clonotype: The target antigen is unknown.

These data also formed part of another study, on T cells in Graves' hyperthyroidism and ophthalmopathy. From that paper: RT-PCR in the first round (using the HTBI primer set) targeted the TCR CDR3. A median roughly 6.6 months before onset, the model predicted ophthalmopathy.

This sequence joins TRBV28 and TRBJ2-2; 7 positions agree with TRBD1. This TCR was sampled from a man aged 18-30 years with Graves disease. The material sequenced was peripheral blood mononuclear cells (PBMCs), taken at new diagnosis, from a patient treated with antithyroid drugs. The CDR3 loop reads CASSRMTGSNTGELFF. The CDR3 DNA follows: TGTGCCAGCAGCCGTATGACAGGGTCGAACACCGGGGAGCTGTTTTTT.